The present T cell receptor beta chain was sequenced within a study of T cell repertoires in cytomegalovirus infection (dated 2019 in TCRdb). With respect to the entire study: Alongside well-studied HLA-B-restricted epitopes, the peptide stimulations were aimed at recently identified HLA-C-restricted CMV epitopes, whose presentation resists viral immunomodulation. Because public TCR beta signatures pointed to carriage of CMV infection together with the matching HLA type, the HLA type of each donor mattered for the analysis. Points the paper makes about the study in general: The ex vivo response was dominated by HLA-C-restricted CMV-specific TCR beta clonotypes, and the single most frequent clonotype in two of eight donors was supplied by these HLA-C-restricted clonotypes. Cumulative frequency of public TCR beta family members discriminated carriers of CMV infection plus the relevant HLA type in this cohort and an independent 352-donor cohort.

V is cut by 8 bases and J by 7 bases, and the space between the germline ends is 15 bases. Reading from cysteine to phenylalanine, the CDR3 counts 13 amino acids. Only the CDR3 region is kept as DNA, spanning 39 bases read in frame from base 1. CDR1 and CDR2, looked up from the germline V gene (reference sequence), are MNHEY and SMNVEV. Points on this clonotype: Its antigen is unknown. Qualities for individual bases were not recorded, and no much larger clone is one base off.

The treatment or condition label corresponds to: in vitro stimulation with specific CMV peptide epitopes to enrich CMV-specific T cells. TCRdb shows the sequencer as Illumina HiSeq 1500. The public reads were quality trimmed at Q25 with fastp and then assembled into clones with MiXCR by TCRdb, keeping productive beta chains. Records with the same CDR3 protein are collapsed into one entry carrying the most frequent genes and DNA. This sample holds about 770,000 distinct CDR3 sequences; 25% to 30% were observed only once. 10% to 15% of the sample comes from the top ten. This clonotype was obtained from a human donor in good health (CMV status not recorded). Some clones in this sample may be carry-over from other donors' samples. The rearrangement combines TRBV27 with TRBJ1-5; TRBD1 is possibly the D segment (6 matching bases). The sequenced sample was cultured CD8+ T cells from PBMCs, obtained from culture after CMV antigen stimulation. The CDR3 amino acid sequence is: CASAQGWGQPQHF. The nucleotide sequence reads as follows: TGTGCCAGCGCACAGGGTTGGGGGCAGCCCCAGCATTTT.